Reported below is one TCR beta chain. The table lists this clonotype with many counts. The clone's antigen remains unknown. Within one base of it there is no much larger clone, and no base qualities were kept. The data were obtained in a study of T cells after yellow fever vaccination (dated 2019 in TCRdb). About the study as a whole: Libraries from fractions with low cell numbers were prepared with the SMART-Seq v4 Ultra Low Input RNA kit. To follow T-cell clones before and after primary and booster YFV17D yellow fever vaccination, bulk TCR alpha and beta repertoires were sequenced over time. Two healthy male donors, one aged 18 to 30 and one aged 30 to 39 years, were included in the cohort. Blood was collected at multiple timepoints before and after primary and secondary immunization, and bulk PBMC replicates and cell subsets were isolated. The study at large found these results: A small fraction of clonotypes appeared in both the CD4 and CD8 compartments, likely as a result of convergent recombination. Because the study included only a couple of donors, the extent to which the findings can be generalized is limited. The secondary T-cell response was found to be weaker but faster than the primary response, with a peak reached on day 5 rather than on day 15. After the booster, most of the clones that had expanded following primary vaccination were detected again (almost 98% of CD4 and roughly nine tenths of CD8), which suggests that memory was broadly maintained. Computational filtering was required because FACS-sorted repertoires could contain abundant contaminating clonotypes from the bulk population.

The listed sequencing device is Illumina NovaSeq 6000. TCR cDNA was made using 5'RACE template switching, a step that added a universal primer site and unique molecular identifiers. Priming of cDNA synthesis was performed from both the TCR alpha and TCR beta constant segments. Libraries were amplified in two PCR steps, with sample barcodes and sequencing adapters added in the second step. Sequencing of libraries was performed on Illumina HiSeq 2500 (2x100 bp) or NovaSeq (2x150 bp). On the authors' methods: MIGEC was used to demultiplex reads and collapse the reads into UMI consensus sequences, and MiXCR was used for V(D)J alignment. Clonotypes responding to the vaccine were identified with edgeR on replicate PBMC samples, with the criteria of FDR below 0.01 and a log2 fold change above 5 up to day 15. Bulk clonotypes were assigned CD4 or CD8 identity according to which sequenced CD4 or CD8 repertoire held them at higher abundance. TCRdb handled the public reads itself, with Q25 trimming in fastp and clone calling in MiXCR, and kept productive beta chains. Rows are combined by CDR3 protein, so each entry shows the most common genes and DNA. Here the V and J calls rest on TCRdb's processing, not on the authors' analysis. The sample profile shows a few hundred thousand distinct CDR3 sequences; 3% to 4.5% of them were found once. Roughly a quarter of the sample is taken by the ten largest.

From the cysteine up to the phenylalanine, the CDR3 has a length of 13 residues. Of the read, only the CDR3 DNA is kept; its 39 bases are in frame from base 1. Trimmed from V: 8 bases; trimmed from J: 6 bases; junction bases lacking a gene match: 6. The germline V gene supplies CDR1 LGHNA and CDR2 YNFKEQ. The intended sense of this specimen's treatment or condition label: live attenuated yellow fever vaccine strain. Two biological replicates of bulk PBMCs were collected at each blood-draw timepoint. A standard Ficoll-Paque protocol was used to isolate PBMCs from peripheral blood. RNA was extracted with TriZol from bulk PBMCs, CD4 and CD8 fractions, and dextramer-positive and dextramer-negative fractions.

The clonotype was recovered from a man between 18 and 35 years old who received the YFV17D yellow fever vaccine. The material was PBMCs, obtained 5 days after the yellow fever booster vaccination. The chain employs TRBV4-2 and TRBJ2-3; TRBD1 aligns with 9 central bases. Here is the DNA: TGTGCCAGCTCCAGGACAGGGGTGGATACGCAGTATTTT. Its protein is CASSRTGVDTQYF.